A single sample is the source of the 31 T cell receptor beta chains below, sequenced in a study of blood T cells in healthy people across ages. A second roughly 6 to 12 cycle PCR used barcoded and J-beta primers. TCRdb reanalysed the 5' RACE reads using MiXCR and keeps one entry per CDR3 protein. The sample gives approximately 760,000 distinct CDR3 sequences, approximately 25% of which show up once; more than 7.5% is in the top ten. The data were also submitted as part of a second study, on T cells of mothers and their children.

The sample consisted of blood. These TCRs come from a boy younger than 18 in good health.

In its sample, this clonotype was seen once. The chain links TRBV29-1 to TRBJ1-2, with 8 nucleotides matching TRBD1. Per germline, CDR1 SQVTM and CDR2 ANQGSEA. The CDR3 is 12 amino acids. Losses at the gene ends were 6 bases for V and 6 bases for J; bases not matched to a gene: 6. CDR3 bases: TGCAGCGTCAGACAGGGGATCCATGGCTACACCTTC. Its protein product is CSVRQGIHGYTF.

This chain links TRBV7-2 with TRBJ2-3, with D possibly matching TRBD2 (6 bases). This CDR3 spans 14 amino acids. The germline V gene encodes CDR1 SGHTA and CDR2 FQGNSA. The germline V and J ends were trimmed by 5 bases and 2 bases, with 11 bases remaining between them. The CDR3 sequence: CASSRGTFTDTQYF. Written as DNA, the CDR3 is TGTGCCAGCAGCCGGGGGACTTTCACAGATACGCAGTATTTT. Drawing the rest from reference TRBV7-2 and TRBJ2-3, the complete variable domain is GAGVSQSPSNKVTEKGKDVELRCDPISGHTALYWYRQSLGQGLEFLIYFQGNSAPDKSGLPSDRFSAERTGGSVSTLTIQRTQQEDSAVYLCASSRGTFTDTQYFGPGTRLTVL.

The chain uses TRBV12-3 or TRBV12-4 and TRBJ2-3, with D possibly matching TRBD2 (6 bases). V lost 7 bases, J lost 3 bases, and 17 bases lay in between. The CDR3 totals 15 residues. The CDR3 DNA is TGTGCCAGCACCACCGGGAGAGGGAGGACAGATACGCAGTATTTT. Its translation is CASTTGRGRTDTQYF.

This sequence joins TRBV7-9 and TRBJ2-7; D is possibly TRBD2 (6 bases). The CDR3 length is 13 residues. V shed 6 bases and J shed 6 bases, with 15 bases lying between them. Germline lookup yields CDR1 SEHNR and CDR2 FQNEAQ (reference sequence). The CDR3 DNA sequence: TGTGCCAGCAGTTCCCCGCCAGCGGGCGAGCAGTACTTC. Translated: CASSSPPAGEQYF.

This clonotype was counted a few times. This sequence joins TRBV6-1 and TRBJ2-1, with 8 bases fitting TRBD1. The CDR3 spans 13 residues. J was trimmed by 6 bases and V by 6 bases; bases with no gene match: 4. Germline CDR1 and CDR2: MNHNS and SASEGT. In DNA form, the CDR3 reads TGTGCCAGCAGAAGGACAGGGATCAATGAGCAGTTCTTC. It translates to CASRRTGINEQFF.

This clonotype was counted only a few times. V and J are TRBV29-1 and TRBJ1-6, with a tentative D call TRBD1 (5 bases). There are 14 residues in the CDR3. Trimming cost V 6 bases and J 6 bases, with 15 bases left between them. Germline assignment: CDR1 SQVTM and CDR2 ANQGSEA. CDR3 bases: TGCAGCGTCAGAGAGGGGTCTATTAATTCACCCCTCCACTTT. As protein: CSVREGSINSPLHF.

As concerns this clonotype: Here the CDR3 omits its conserved ending phenylalanine or tryptophan, so a read error is the likely source. This chain uses TRBV12-5 with TRBJ2-7; 7 bases fit TRBD1. CDR1 and CDR2 from the germline V gene are LGHNT and FRNRAP. The CDR3 runs to 17 residues. J was trimmed by 2 bases and V by 2 bases; bases with no gene match: 12. CDR3 region: CASGLPLSAGGTYEQYL. As DNA, the CDR3 is TGTGCTAGTGGTTTGCCCCTCTCGGCAGGGGGAACCTACGAGCAGTACCTC.

V gene TRBV7-2 combines with J gene TRBJ2-4; D call uncertain. V lost 8 bases to trimming and J lost 6 bases, with 17 bases between them. Germline V gene sequence: CDR1 SGHTA, CDR2 FQGNSA. This CDR3 is 14 amino acids long. The chain's CDR3 is CASVAPRRRNIQYF. As DNA, the CDR3 is TGTGCCAGCGTCGCTCCCCGTAGAAGAAACATTCAGTACTTC.

The CDR3 region has the DNA TGTGCCAGCGGCACTACAGGAAACGAGCAGTACTTC. Its protein is CASGTTGNEQYF. The gene calls are TRBV7-8 and TRBJ2-5, with D perhaps matching TRBD1 (5 bases). The J call may not be correct, given that the DNA end is closer to TRBJ2-7. Germline values: CDR1 SGHVS, CDR2 FQNEAQ. The CDR3 totals 12 residues.

V usage is TRBV19 and J usage is TRBJ2-3; D is perhaps TRBD2 (6 bases). The germline V and J ends were trimmed by 3 bases and 2 bases, with 15 bases remaining between them. Germline V CDR1 and CDR2: LNHDA, SQIVND (reference sequence). The length of the CDR3 is 16 residues. CDR3 nucleotides: TGTGCCAGTAGTATCGGCGGGACTCCCCTCACAGATACGCAGTATTTT. It codes for CASSIGGTPLTDTQYF.

The chain recombines TRBV28 with TRBJ2-5; 10 bases are shared with TRBD1. Judging by the DNA end, TRBJ2-7 fits better; the J call may be wrong. This CDR3 has 15 amino acids. Germline V lookup: CDR1 MDHEN, CDR2 SYDVKM. This chain's CDR3 is CASSFADRGYYEQYF. The DNA of the CDR3 is TGTGCCAGCAGTTTCGCGGACAGGGGGTACTACGAGCAGTACTTC.

This clonotype was seen once. The gene calls are TRBV6-2 or TRBV6-3 and TRBJ2-3, with TRBD2 identical over 13 bases. The CDR3 covers 16 residues. V shed 6 bases, J shed 6 bases, and the junction held 9 bases outside the gene matches. CDR1 and CDR2 from the germline V gene are MNHEY and SVGEGT. CDR3 sequence: CASSRGLAGALDTQYF. The DNA of the CDR3 is TGTGCCAGCAGCCGCGGACTAGCGGGGGCATTGGATACGCAGTATTTT.

The genes are TRBV28 and TRBJ2-5; 9 bases match TRBD1. The V gene's germline CDR1 is MDHEN and CDR2 SYDVKM. The CDR3 is 20 residues long. V was clipped by 7 bases and J by 5 bases; unmatched bases: 26. CDR3 sequence: CASTRTFSGTGFFGGETQYF. The CDR3 bases are TGTGCCAGCACTAGAACGTTCTCCGGGACAGGGTTTTTTGGCGGGGAGACCCAGTACTTC.

This clonotype was seen a handful of times. The CDR3 region has the DNA TGCAGCGTTGCGCCCGGGACCCTGGCGGCTGGGGCCAACGTCCTGACTTTC. This codes for CSVAPGTLAAGANVLTF. The rearrangement uses TRBV29-1 and TRBJ2-6, with D tentatively TRBD1 or TRBD2 (5 bases each). The CDR3 is made up of 17 amino acids. Trimming removed 4 bases at V and 2 bases at J, with 18 bases between. Germline V lookup: CDR1 SQVTM, CDR2 ANQGSEA.

This chain's CDR3 is CSARGGGTDTQYF. CDR3 bases: TGCAGTGCTAGAGGGGGGGGAACAGATACGCAGTATTTT. This sequence joins TRBV20-1 and TRBJ2-3; TRBD2 agrees at 7 bases. With V trimmed by 1 base and J by 3 bases, 1 base remained unmatched. Germline V gives CDR1 DFQATT, CDR2 SNEGSKA (reference sequence). CDR3 size: 13 residues.

This clonotype was observed a few times. J is TRBJ2-3 and V is TRBV29-1; no clear D gene. The germline V gene has CDR1 SQVTM and CDR2 ANQGSEA. The V gene lost 2 bases and the J gene lost 0 bases, with 3 bases spanning the gap. This CDR3 comprises 12 residues. CDR3 sequence (DNA): TGCAGCGTTGAACCGAGCACAGATACGCAGTATTTT. Protein sequence: CSVEPSTDTQYF.

The sample holds a few counts of this clonotype. The chain combines TRBV29-1 with TRBJ1-2; TRBD1 matches 11 bases. The CDR3 loop spans 14 amino acids. Trimming cost V 7 bases and J 7 bases; bases outside gene matches: 11. From germline, CDR1 is SQVTM and CDR2 ANQGSEA. The CDR3 bases are TGCAGCGGAGAGGGCGGACAGGGGGCAGCTGGCTACACCTTC. Its protein is CSGEGGQGAAGYTF.

Notes on this clonotype: A read error may account for a junction end that differs from germline. The chain is built from TRBV10-2 and TRBJ2-1; D is unresolved. TRBJ2-5 matches the DNA end more closely, so the J call is doubtful. Germline loops: CDR1 WSHSY, CDR2 SAAADI. CDR3 size: 12 residues. The CDR3 nucleotides read TGCGCCGGCAGTGAAAGTCACGAGACCCAGTACTTC. It yields the protein CAGSESHETQYF.

This clonotype was picked up a small number of times. V is TRBV14 and J is TRBJ1-4; D is unresolved. The CDR3 extends over 15 amino acids. Trimming pared 3 bases from V and 6 bases from J, leaving 14 bases between. Looked up from germline, CDR1 is SGHDN and CDR2 is FVKESK. In DNA, the CDR3 is TGTGCCAGCAGCCAGGAATTCCGGGCTGATGAAAAACTGTTTTTT. This translates into CASSQEFRADEKLFF.

The chain joins TRBV18 to TRBJ2-1; D perhaps matches TRBD1 (5 bases). This CDR3 spans 14 amino acids. Germline lookup yields CDR1 KGHSH and CDR2 LQKENI. V shed 6 bases and J shed 6 bases, with 15 bases lying between them. DNA for the CDR3: TGTGCCAGCTCTCCAAGTCGACAGCTCAATGAGCAGTTCTTC. It specifies CASSPSRQLNEQFF.

V gene TRBV7-9 combines with J gene TRBJ2-4; 11 bases agree with TRBD2. Germline CDR1 and CDR2: SEHNR and FQNEAQ (reference sequence). This CDR3 contains 17 residues. Trimming took 5 bases from V and 0 from J; bases not matched to a gene: 6. CDR3 in amino acids: CASSPGLADLAKNIQYF. The CDR3 nucleotides read TGTGCCAGCAGCCCGGGACTAGCGGACCTAGCCAAAAACATTCAGTACTTC. Looking up the rest from reference TRBV7-9 and TRBJ2-4 gives the full variable domain: DTGVSQNPRHKITKRGQNVTFRCDPISEHNRLYWYRQTLGQGPEFLTYFQNEAQLEKSRLLSDRFSAERPKGSFSTLEIQRTEQGDSAMYLCASSPGLADLAKNIQYFGAGTRLSVL.

This clonotype was recorded a few times. The chain couples TRBV28 to TRBJ2-5; 10 nucleotides match TRBD2. The J call is uncertain, as TRBJ2-7 better fits the DNA end. From germline, CDR1 is MDHEN and CDR2 SYDVKM. The CDR3 is 16 amino acids. CDR3 bases: TGTGCCAGCACTAAATTGGGACTAGCGTCAGAATACGAGCAGTACTTC. It is translated as CASTKLGLASEYEQYF.

This clonotype was recorded a few times. V usage is TRBV10-3 and J usage is TRBJ2-5; D is undetermined. The CDR3 is 13 residues long. The V end lost 4 bases, the J end lost 0 bases, and 6 bases lay between the germline ends. Germline V gene sequence: CDR1 ENHRY, CDR2 SYGVKD. The CDR3 spells CAISAEYQETQYF. CDR3 nucleotides: TGTGCCATCAGTGCAGAGTACCAAGAGACCCAGTACTTC.

On this clonotype itself: The CDR3 does not end in the conserved phenylalanine or tryptophan, so this is likely a read error. The chain links TRBV13 to TRBJ2-5; TRBD2 agrees at 16 bases. The DNA end is more similar to TRBJ2-1, so the J call may be wrong. CDR3 length: 16 residues. The germline gives CDR1 PRHDT, CDR2 FYEKMQ (reference sequence). CDR3 loop: CASSVAGTSGRDEQFL. DNA for the CDR3: TGTGCCAGCAGCGTCGCCGGGACTAGCGGGAGGGATGAGCAGTTCCTC.

There are a few counts of this clonotype. J is TRBJ2-7 and V is TRBV4-1; D is perhaps TRBD2 (6 bases). The V and J ends lost 3 bases and 3 bases respectively, with 18 bases between them. This CDR3 has 16 amino acids. CDR1 and CDR2 from the germline V gene are MGHRA and YSYEKL. CDR3 in DNA: TGCGCCAGCAGCCAGGATGGTGGCGGGAAGGACTACGAGCAGTACTTC. It is translated as CASSQDGGGKDYEQYF.

This clonotype was counted a few times. This sequence joins TRBV10-3 and TRBJ2-2; D possibly matches TRBD1 or TRBD2 (5 bases each). Germline V CDR1 and CDR2: ENHRY, SYGVKD. This CDR3 region has 14 residues. V lost 8 bases and J 2 bases, leaving 12 bases between the germline ends. The CDR3 reads CAISGTGNTGELFF. The CDR3 region has the DNA TGTGCCATCTCAGGGACGGGAAACACCGGGGAGCTGTTTTTT.

The rearrangement uses TRBV20-1 and TRBJ2-1, with 7 bases identical to TRBD2. Trimming took 1 base from V and 1 from J; bases not matched to a gene: 1. This CDR3 is built from 14 residues. The germline V gene encodes CDR1 DFQATT and CDR2 SNEGSKA (reference sequence). The CDR3 loop reads CSARVSGSYNEQFF. The CDR3 DNA sequence: TGCAGTGCTAGAGTTAGCGGGTCCTACAATGAGCAGTTCTTC.

This clonotype has a handful of counts. This chain joins TRBV20-1 and TRBJ1-4; 7 bases match TRBD1. J was trimmed by 8 bases and V by 3 bases; bases with no gene match: 15. Germline V CDR1 and CDR2: DFQATT, SNEGSKA (reference sequence). CDR3 size: 16 residues. The CDR3 region is CSASSPSGTVGEKLFF. CDR3 in DNA: TGCAGTGCTAGTTCACCCTCCGGGACAGTAGGCGAAAAACTGTTTTTT.

This clonotype occurred a few times. The rearrangement uses TRBV29-1 and TRBJ2-7; TRBD2 might be the D (6 bases). Trimming stripped 4 bases from V and 2 bases from J, with 15 bases between. CDR1 SQVTM and CDR2 ANQGSEA come from the germline V gene. CDR3 length: 14 amino acids. In DNA, the CDR3 is TGCAGCGTTGTGAGGTACCCGGGGGCCTACGAGCAGTACTTC. Translating it yields CSVVRYPGAYEQYF.

This clonotype was picked up many times. The chain carries TRBV12-3 or TRBV12-4 and TRBJ2-6; tentative D call: TRBD2 (5 bases). Trimming pared 6 bases from V and 2 bases from J, leaving 8 bases between. This CDR3 has 14 amino acids. The CDR3 sequence: CASSRDAGANVLTF. The CDR3 DNA reads TGTGCCAGCAGCCGGGATGCTGGGGCCAACGTCCTGACTTTC.

This clonotype was seen more than once but under ten times. The V gene is TRBV5-1, the J gene TRBJ1-1, with 8 bases identical to TRBD1. This CDR3 comprises 14 residues. Germline CDR1 reads SGHRS; CDR2 reads YFSETQ. The V segment lost 5 bases and the J segment 1 base; nucleotides outside the gene matches: 4. The CDR3 coding sequence is TGCGCCAGCAGTTACCAGGGGGCGAACACTGAAGCTTTCTTT. Protein sequence: CASSYQGANTEAFF.